The clone carrying this T cell receptor beta chain has just a few counts. Its specificity is not known. This specimen belongs to a study of cytomegalovirus exposure and HLA in healthy donors. General observations from the study: Upon later analysis, HLA-associated TCR beta chains proved more clonally expanded than other, equally common chains. The study dropped some indistinguishable V segments, TRBV6-2 and TRBV6-3 among them. For most subjects, TCR beta sequences were reported to predict HLA-A and HLA-B alleles with accuracy.

The CDR3 is 14 amino acids. Germline V gives CDR1 SGHRS, CDR2 YFSETQ. Trimming took off 0 bases at V and 5 bases at J, with 11 bases between the two ends. Primers for the PCR totalled 60 Vbeta and 13 Jbeta. Only in-frame clones appear in the TCRdb table, and some are missing; sequencing was by immunoSEQ multiplex PCR. The data show just over 200,000 clones, 75% to 85% seen once. The sequence was collected from a woman in her thirties or forties in good health and CMV-seronegative. The chain couples TRBV5-1 to TRBJ1-2; possibly TRBD1 for D (6 bases). Sequencing was performed on PBMCs. CDR3 loop: CASSLGARGYGYTF. The CDR3 DNA follows: TGCGCCAGCAGCTTGGGGGCCAGGGGTTATGGCTACACCTTC.